The 9 T cell receptor beta chains below were found in one sample sequenced in a study of control samples from healthy donors and cancer patients. The protocol was immunoSEQ multiplex PCR, while the TCRdb copy is restricted to in-frame clones and leaves out a portion. The data show about 150,000 clones, about 94% seen once. The sample was blood. These TCRs come from a man between 35 and 55 years old in good health.

The J gene is TRBJ1-1, the V gene TRBV5-6; D is possibly TRBD1 (5 bases). Germline CDR1 and CDR2: SGHDT and YYEEEE. The length of the CDR3 is 14 residues. The V and J ends lost 0 bases and 3 bases respectively, with 9 bases between them. CDR3 protein: CASSLGLGDTEAFF. CDR3 in DNA: TGTGCCAGCAGCTTGGGACTGGGGGACACTGAAGCTTTCTTT.

The chain uses TRBV6-5 and TRBJ1-4; no definite D call. Germline CDR1 is MNHEY and CDR2 is SVGAGI. V lost 6 bases to trimming and J lost 0 bases, with 8 bases between them. The CDR3 has 14 amino acids. The CDR3 is CASSIVATNEKLFF. CDR3 nucleotides: TGTGCCAGCAGCATAGTTGCAACTAATGAAAAACTGTTTTTT.

This chain joins TRBV11-2 and TRBJ1-6, with D maybe TRBD1 (6 bases). This CDR3 region has 14 residues. Germline lookup yields CDR1 SGHAT and CDR2 FQNNGV. Trimming shortened V by 5 bases and J by 8 bases, and 13 bases separated the two germline ends. The chain's CDR3 is CASSPATGYSPLHF. The CDR3 coding sequence is TGTGCCAGCAGCCCAGCAACAGGGTATTCACCCCTCCACTTT.

The gene calls are TRBV11-2 and TRBJ2-1; 11 bases are shared with TRBD2. Germline CDR1 reads SGHAT; CDR2 reads FQNNGV. The J segment lost 4 bases and the V segment lost 6 bases, leaving 5 bases of the junction unmatched. CDR3 length equals 15 residues. The DNA of the CDR3 is TGTGCCAGCAGGCAAACTAGCGGGGGTTACAATGAGCAGTTCTTC. This sequence encodes CASRQTSGGYNEQFF.

The rearrangement joins TRBV19 to TRBJ1-4; TRBD1 is a possible D gene (5 bases). V was clipped by 8 bases and J by 4 bases, with 17 bases between them. CDR1 and CDR2 (germline): LNHDA, SQIVND (reference sequence). The CDR3 length is 15 residues. CDR3 protein: CASGDSGRFNEKLFF. Here the CDR3 DNA reads TGTGCCAGTGGAGACTCGGGACGGTTTAATGAAAAACTGTTTTTT.

The chain combines TRBV6-1 with TRBJ1-1; D is ambiguous. The V gene's germline CDR1 is MNHNS and CDR2 SASEGT. The CDR3 is 17 amino acids. V lost 2 bases, J lost 1 base, and 17 bases lay in between. This chain's CDR3 is CASSEYVDLSANTEAFF. The CDR3 nucleotides read TGTGCCAGCAGTGAATATGTAGATTTATCGGCGAACACTGAAGCTTTCTTT.

V usage is TRBV5-6 and J usage is TRBJ2-7; 8 bases map to TRBD1. The V gene's germline CDR1 is SGHDT and CDR2 YYEEEE. This CDR3 has 15 residues. V shed 1 base, J shed 3 bases, and the junction held 6 bases outside the gene matches. CDR3: CASSLLGDRLYEQYF. In DNA, the CDR3 is TGTGCCAGCAGCTTGTTGGGGGACAGGCTCTACGAGCAGTACTTC.

This clone was detected once. The V gene is TRBV28, the J gene TRBJ1-1, with D unclear. This CDR3 spans 14 amino acids. V was pared by 2 bases and J by 4 bases, with 11 bases between. Looked up from germline, CDR1 is MDHEN and CDR2 is SYDVKM. CDR3: CASSLKGSSTEAFF. Written as DNA, the CDR3 is TGTGCCAGCAGTTTAAAAGGGTCCAGCACTGAAGCTTTCTTT.

The gene calls are TRBV15 and TRBJ2-1; 10 nucleotides line up with TRBD2. The CDR3 spans 18 residues. V trimming: 0 bases; J trimming: 0 bases; junction bases outside the gene matches: 5. Germline V gene lookup returns CDR1 LNHNV and CDR2 YYDKDF (reference sequence). In nucleotides, the CDR3 is TGTGCCACCAGCAGAGATCCCACTAGCGGGGCCTCCTACAATGAGCAGTTCTTC. Translated, it gives CATSRDPTSGASYNEQFF.